This T cell receptor (beta chain) was recorded in a study of blood T cell repertoires in COVID-19. Germline V lookup: CDR1 LNHNV, CDR2 YYDKDF (reference sequence). V lost 3 bases and J lost 6, with 18 bases in between. The CDR3 has 16 amino acids. Profiling relied on immunoSEQ multiplex PCR, and the TCRdb table lists in-frame clones only, not all of them. The sample contains around 240,000 clones, roughly 84% of which appear only once. The genes are TRBV15 and TRBJ1-5, with D tentatively TRBD1 (5 bases). Input material: peripheral blood. The TCR comes from a man aged 35 to 55 with acute or convalescent COVID-19. Here the CDR3 DNA reads TGTGCCACCAGCAGGCGCGCGGAGGGGATCGGTCAGCCCCAGCATTTT. It encodes CATSRRAEGIGQPQHF.